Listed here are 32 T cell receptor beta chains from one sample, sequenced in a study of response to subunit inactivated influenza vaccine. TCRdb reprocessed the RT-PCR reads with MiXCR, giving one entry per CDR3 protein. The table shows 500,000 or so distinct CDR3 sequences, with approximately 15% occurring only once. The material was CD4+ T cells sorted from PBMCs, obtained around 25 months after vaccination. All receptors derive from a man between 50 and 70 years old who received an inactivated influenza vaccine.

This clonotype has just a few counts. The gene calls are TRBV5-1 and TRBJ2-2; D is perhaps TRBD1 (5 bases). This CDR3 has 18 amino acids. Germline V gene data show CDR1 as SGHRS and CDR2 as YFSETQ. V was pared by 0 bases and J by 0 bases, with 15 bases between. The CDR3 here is CASSLARATTTNTGELFF. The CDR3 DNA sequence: TGCGCCAGCAGCTTGGCCAGGGCCACTACCACGAACACCGGGGAGCTGTTTTTT.

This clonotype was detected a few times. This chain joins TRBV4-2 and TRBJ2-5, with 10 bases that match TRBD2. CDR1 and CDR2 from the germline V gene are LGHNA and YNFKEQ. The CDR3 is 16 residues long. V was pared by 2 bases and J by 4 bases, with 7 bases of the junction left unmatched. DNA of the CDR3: TGTGCCAGCAGCCAAAACGTAGCGGGGGGCACAGAGACCCAGTACTTC. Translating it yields CASSQNVAGGTETQYF.

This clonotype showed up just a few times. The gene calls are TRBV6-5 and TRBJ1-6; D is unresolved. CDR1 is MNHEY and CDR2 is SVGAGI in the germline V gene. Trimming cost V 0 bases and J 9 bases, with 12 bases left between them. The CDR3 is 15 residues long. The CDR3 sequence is CASSYSDGPISPLHF. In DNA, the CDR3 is TGTGCCAGCAGTTACTCGGACGGTCCGATTTCACCCCTCCACTTT.

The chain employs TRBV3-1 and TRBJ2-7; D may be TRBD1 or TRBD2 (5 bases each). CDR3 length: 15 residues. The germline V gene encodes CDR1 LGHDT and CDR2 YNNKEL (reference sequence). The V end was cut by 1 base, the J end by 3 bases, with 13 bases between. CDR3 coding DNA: TGTGCCAGCAGCCAAGCTCCGGGACCGTACTACGAGCAGTACTTC. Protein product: CASSQAPGPYYEQYF.

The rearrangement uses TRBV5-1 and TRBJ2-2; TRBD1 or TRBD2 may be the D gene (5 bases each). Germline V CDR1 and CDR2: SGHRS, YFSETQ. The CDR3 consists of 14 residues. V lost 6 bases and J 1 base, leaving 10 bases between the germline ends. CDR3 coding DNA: TGCGCCAGCATCGGGACGGTGAACACCGGGGAGCTGTTTTTT. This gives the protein CASIGTVNTGELFF.

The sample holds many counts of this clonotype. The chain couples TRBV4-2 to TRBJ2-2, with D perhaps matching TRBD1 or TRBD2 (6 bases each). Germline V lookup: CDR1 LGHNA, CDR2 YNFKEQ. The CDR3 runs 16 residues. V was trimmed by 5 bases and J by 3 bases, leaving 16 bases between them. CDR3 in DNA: TGTGCCAGCAGCATGCGGCGGGGACACTACACCGGGGAGCTGTTTTTT. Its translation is CASSMRRGHYTGELFF.

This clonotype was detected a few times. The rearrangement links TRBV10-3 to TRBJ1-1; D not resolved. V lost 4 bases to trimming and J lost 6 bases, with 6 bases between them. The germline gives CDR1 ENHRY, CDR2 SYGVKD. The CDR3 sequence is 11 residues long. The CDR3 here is CAISGGSEAFF. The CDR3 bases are TGTGCCATCAGTGGAGGGTCTGAAGCTTTCTTT.

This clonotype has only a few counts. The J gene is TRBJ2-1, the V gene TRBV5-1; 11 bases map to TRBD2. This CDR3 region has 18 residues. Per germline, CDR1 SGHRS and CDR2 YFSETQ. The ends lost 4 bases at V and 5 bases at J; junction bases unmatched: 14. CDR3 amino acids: CASSPKVALAGGHNEQFF. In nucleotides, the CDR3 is TGCGCCAGCAGCCCCAAGGTCGCCCTAGCGGGAGGACACAATGAGCAGTTCTTC.

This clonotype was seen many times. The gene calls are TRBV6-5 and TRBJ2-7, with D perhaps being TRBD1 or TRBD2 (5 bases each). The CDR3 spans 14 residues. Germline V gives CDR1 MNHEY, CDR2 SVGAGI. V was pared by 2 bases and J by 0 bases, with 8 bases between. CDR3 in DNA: TGTGCCAGCAGTTACCGGGACGCCTCCTACGAGCAGTACTTC. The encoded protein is CASSYRDASYEQYF.

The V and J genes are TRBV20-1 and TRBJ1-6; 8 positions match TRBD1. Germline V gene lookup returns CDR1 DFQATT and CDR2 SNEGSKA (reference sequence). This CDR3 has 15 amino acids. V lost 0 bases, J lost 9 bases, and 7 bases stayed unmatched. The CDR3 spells CSARDSRQGTSPLHF. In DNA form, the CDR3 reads TGCAGTGCTAGAGATTCTAGACAGGGGACTTCACCCCTCCACTTT.

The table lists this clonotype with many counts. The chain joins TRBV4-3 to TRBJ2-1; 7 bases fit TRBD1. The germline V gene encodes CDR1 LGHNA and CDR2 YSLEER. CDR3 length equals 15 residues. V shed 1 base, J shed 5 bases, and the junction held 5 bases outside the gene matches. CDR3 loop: CASSQVQGGNNEQFF. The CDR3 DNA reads TGCGCCAGCAGCCAAGTTCAAGGGGGCAACAATGAGCAGTTCTTC.

The CDR3 DNA is TGTGCCAGCAGCGAGATGTCCGGGGAGCTGTTTTTT. Its protein is CASSEMSGELFF. This chain joins TRBV3-1 and TRBJ2-2; D is unresolved. Germline lookup yields CDR1 LGHDT and CDR2 YNNKEL (reference sequence). V lost 5 bases and J lost 6, with 7 bases in between. The CDR3 length is 12 residues.

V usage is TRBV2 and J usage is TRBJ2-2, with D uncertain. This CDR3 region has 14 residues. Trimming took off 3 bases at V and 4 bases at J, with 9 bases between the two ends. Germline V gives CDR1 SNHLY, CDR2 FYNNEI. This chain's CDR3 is CASSESRTTGELFF. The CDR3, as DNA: TGTGCCAGCAGTGAGAGCAGAACCACCGGGGAGCTGTTTTTT. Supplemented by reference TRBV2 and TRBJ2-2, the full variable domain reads EPEVTQTPSHQVTQMGQEVILRCVPISNHLYFYWYRQILGQKVEFLVSFYNNEISEKSEIFDDQFSVERPDGSNFTLKIRSTKLEDSAMYFCASSESRTTGELFFGEGSRLTVL.

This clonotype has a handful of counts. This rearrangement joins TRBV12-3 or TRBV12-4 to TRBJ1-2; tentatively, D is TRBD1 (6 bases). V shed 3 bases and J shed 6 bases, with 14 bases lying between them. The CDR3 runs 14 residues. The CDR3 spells CASSLGGPHDGYTF. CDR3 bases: TGTGCCAGCAGTTTGGGGGGGCCCCACGATGGCTACACCTTC.

This CDR3 reads CASSPMKTSGSQETQYF. CDR3 bases: TGTGCCAGCTCACCTATGAAGACTAGCGGATCCCAAGAGACCCAGTACTTC. V usage is TRBV18 and J usage is TRBJ2-5; 9 bases align to TRBD2. V was clipped by 3 bases and J by 1 base; unmatched bases: 9. The CDR3 spans 17 residues. Germline CDR1 KGHSH, CDR2 LQKENI.

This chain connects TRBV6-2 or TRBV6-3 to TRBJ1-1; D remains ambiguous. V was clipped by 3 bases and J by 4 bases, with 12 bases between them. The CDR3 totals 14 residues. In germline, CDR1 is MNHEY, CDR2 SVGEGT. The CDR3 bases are TGTGCCAGCAGTTATGCGGTCGTGAGCACTGAAGCTTTCTTT. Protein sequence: CASSYAVVSTEAFF.

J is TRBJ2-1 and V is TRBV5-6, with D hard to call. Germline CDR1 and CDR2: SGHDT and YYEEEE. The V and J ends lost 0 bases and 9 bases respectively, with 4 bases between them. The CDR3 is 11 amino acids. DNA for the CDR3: TGTGCCAGCAGCTTGGTTACTGAGCAGTTCTTC. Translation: CASSLVTEQFF.

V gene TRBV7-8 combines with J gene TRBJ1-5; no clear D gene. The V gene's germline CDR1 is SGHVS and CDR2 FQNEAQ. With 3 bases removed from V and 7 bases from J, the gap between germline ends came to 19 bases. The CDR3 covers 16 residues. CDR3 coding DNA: TGTGCCAGCAGCTTGCGTCCGGACCTTTTCAGGCAGCCCCAGCATTTT. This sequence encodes CASSLRPDLFRQPQHF. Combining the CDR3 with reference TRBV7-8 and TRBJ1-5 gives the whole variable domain GAGVSQSPRYKVAKRGQDVALRCDPISGHVSLFWYQQALGQGPEFLTYFQNEAQLDKSGLPSDRFFAERPEGSVSTLKIQRTQQEDSAVYLCASSLRPDLFRQPQHFGDGTRLSIL.

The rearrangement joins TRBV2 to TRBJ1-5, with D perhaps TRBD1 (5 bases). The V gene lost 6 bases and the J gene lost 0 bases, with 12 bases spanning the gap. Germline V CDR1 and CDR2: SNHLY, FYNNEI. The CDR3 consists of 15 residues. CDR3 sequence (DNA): TGTGCCAGCAGCCCGACAGAAGCTAGCAATCAGCCCCAGCATTTT. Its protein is CASSPTEASNQPQHF.

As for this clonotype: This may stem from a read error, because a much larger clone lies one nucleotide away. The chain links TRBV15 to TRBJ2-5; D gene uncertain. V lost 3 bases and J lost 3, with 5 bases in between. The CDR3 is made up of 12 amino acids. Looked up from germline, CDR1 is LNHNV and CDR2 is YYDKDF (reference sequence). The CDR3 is CATSRGEETQYF. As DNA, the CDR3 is TGTGCCACCAGCAGGGGCGAAGAGACCCAGTACTTC.

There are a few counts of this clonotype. CDR3 in DNA: TGCGCCAGCAGCCAGGGACGCCTCTATGGCTACACCTTC. Translated: CASSQGRLYGYTF. The chain carries TRBV5-1 and TRBJ1-2; the D gene is possibly TRBD1 (5 bases). The CDR3 length is 13 residues. Germline CDR1 and CDR2: SGHRS and YFSETQ. The germline V and J ends were trimmed by 4 bases and 4 bases, with 11 bases remaining between them.

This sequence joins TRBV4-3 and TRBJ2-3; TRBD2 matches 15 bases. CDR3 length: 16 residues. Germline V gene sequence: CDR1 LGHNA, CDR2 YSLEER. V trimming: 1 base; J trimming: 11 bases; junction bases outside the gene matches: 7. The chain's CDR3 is CASSQGRGLAGGKQYF. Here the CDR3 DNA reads TGCGCCAGCAGCCAAGGGCGGGGACTAGCGGGGGGCAAGCAGTATTTT.

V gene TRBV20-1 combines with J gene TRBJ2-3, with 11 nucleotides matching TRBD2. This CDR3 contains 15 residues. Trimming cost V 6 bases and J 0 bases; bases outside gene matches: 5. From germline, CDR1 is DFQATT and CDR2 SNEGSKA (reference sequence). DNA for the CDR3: TGCAGTGCCCCCTCTAGCGGGAGGAGCACAGATACGCAGTATTTT. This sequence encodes CSAPSSGRSTDTQYF.

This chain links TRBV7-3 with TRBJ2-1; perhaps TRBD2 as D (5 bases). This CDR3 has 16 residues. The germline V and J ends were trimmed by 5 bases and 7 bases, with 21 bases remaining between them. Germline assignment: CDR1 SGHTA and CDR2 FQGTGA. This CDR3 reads CASSTPRAKRRNEQFF. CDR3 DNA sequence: TGTGCCAGCAGCACCCCTCGGGCCAAGCGGAGGAATGAGCAGTTCTTC.

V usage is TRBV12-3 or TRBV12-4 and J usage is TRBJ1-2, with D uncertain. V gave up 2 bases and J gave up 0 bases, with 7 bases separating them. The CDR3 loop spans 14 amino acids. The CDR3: CASSLNGANYGYTF. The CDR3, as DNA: TGTGCCAGCAGTTTAAACGGAGCTAACTATGGCTACACCTTC.

The CDR3 region is CASRTGAAEKLFF. CDR3 nucleotides: TGTGCCAGCAGAACAGGGGCAGCTGAAAAACTGTTTTTT. The V call is TRBV2, the J call TRBJ1-4; 7 nucleotides match TRBD1. V shed 6 bases and J 7 bases; nucleotides not matched to a gene: 5. Germline-derived CDR1 and CDR2 are SNHLY and FYNNEI. CDR3 size: 13 residues.

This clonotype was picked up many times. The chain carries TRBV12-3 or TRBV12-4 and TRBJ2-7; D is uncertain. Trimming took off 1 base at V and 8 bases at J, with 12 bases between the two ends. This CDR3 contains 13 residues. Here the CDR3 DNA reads TGTGCCAGCAGTTTAGGAACACCAACCAAGCAGTACTTC. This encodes CASSLGTPTKQYF.

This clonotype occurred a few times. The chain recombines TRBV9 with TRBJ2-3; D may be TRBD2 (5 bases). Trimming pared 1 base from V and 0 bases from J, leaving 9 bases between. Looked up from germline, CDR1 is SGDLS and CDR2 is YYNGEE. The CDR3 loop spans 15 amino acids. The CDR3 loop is CASSVHAGSTDTQYF. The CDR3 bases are TGTGCCAGCAGCGTACATGCGGGTAGCACAGATACGCAGTATTTT.

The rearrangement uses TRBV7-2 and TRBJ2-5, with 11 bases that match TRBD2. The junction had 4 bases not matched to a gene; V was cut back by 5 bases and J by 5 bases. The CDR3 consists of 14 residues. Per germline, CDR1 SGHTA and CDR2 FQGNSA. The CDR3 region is CASSTSGSFETQYF. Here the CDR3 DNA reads TGTGCCAGCAGCACTAGCGGGAGTTTCGAGACCCAGTACTTC.

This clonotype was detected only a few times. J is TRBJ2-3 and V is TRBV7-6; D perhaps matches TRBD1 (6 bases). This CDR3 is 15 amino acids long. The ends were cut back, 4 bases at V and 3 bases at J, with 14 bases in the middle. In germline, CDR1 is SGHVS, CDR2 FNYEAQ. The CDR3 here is CASSSGQVLTDTQYF. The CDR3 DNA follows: TGTGCCAGCAGCTCGGGACAAGTTCTTACAGATACGCAGTATTTT.

The CDR3 region is CASSSRTLETGELFF. Written as DNA, the CDR3 is TGTGCCAGCAGCTCCCGCACCCTGGAGACCGGGGAGCTGTTTTTT. This sequence joins TRBV7-2 and TRBJ2-2; no reliable D call. The CDR3 loop spans 15 amino acids. The germline CDR1 and CDR2 sequences are SGHTA and FQGNSA. V gave up 4 bases and J gave up 5 bases, with 14 bases separating them.

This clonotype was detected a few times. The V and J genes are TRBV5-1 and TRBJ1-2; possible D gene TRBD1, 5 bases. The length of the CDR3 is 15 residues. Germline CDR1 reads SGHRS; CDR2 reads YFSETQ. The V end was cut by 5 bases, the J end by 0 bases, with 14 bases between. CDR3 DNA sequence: TGCGCCAGCAGACGCGGAGTGGGACCTAACTATGGCTACACCTTC. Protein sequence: CASRRGVGPNYGYTF.